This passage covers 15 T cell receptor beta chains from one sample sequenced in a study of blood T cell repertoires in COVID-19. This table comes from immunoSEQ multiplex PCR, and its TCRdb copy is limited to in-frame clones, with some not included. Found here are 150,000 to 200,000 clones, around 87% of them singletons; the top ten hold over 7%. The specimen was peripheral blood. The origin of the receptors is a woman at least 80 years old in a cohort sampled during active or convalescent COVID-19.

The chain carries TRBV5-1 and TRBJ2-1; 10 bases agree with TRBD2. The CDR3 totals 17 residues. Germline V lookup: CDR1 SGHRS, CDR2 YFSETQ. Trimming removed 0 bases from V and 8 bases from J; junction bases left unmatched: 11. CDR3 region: CASSLATIAGGQDEQFF. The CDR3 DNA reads TGCGCCAGCAGCTTGGCCACGATAGCGGGGGGCCAGGATGAGCAGTTCTTC.

This chain's CDR3 is CASSLEDSNYGYTF. The CDR3 DNA is TGCGCCAGCAGCTTGGAGGACAGTAACTATGGCTACACCTTC. This rearrangement joins TRBV5-1 to TRBJ1-2; maybe TRBD1 (6 bases). Trimming shortened V by 0 bases and J by 1 base, and 7 bases separated the two germline ends. The CDR3 is 14 amino acids. Germline V gene lookup returns CDR1 SGHRS and CDR2 YFSETQ.

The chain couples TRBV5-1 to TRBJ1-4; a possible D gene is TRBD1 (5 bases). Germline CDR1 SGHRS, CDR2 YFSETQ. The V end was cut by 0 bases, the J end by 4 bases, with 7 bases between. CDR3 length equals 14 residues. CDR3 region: CASSLGQINEKLFF. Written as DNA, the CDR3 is TGCGCCAGCAGCTTGGGACAGATTAATGAAAAACTGTTTTTT. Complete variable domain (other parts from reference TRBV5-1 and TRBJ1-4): KAGVTQTPRYLIKTRGQQVTLSCSPISGHRSVSWYQQTPGQGLQFLFEYFSETQRNKGNFPGRFSGRQFSNSRSEMNVSTLELGDSALYLCASSLGQINEKLFFGSGTQLSVL.

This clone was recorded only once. The CDR3 DNA follows: TGTGCCAGCACCCCTTCCCCGGGACTAGCGGTAAGCTCCTACAATGAGCAGTTCTTC. Translating it yields CASTPSPGLAVSSYNEQFF. The chain uses TRBV18 and TRBJ2-1, with 11 bases fitting TRBD2. Germline V gene sequence: CDR1 KGHSH, CDR2 LQKENI. V was clipped by 8 bases and J by 0 bases; unmatched bases: 15. There are 19 residues in the CDR3.

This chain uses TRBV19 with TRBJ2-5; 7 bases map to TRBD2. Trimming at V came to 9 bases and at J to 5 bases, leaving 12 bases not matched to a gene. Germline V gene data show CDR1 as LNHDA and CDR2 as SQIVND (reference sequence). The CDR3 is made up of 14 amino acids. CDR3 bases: TGTGCCAGCCGCCGGGAGGCGGGGAGCGAGACCCAGTACTTC. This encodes CASRREAGSETQYF.

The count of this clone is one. As DNA, the CDR3 is TGTGCCAGCAGCTTAGTAGGTCTAGCGAGCGCAGATACGCAGTATTTT. This codes for CASSLVGLASADTQYF. The V and J genes are TRBV11-2 and TRBJ2-3; D might be TRBD2 (6 bases). Trimming cost V 1 base and J 4 bases, with 15 bases left between them. Germline assignment: CDR1 SGHAT and CDR2 FQNNGV. The length of the CDR3 is 16 residues.

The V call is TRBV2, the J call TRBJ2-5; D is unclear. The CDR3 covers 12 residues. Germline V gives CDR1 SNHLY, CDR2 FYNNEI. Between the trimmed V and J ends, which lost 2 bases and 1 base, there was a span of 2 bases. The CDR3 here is CASSELQETQYF. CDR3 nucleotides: TGTGCCAGCAGTGAACTCCAAGAGACCCAGTACTTC.

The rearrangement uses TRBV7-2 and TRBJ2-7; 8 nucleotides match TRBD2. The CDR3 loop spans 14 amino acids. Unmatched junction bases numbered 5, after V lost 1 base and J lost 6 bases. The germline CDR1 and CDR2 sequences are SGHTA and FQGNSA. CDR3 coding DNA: TGTGCCAGCAGCTTAGGGCGGGGGGTGCCCGAGCAGTACTTC. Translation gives CASSLGRGVPEQYF.

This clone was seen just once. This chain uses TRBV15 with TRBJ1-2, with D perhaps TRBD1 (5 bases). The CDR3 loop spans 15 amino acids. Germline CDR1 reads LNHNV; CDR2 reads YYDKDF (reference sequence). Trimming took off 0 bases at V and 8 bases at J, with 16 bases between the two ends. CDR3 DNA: TGTGCCACCAGCAGAGATGTGGGGGACTTCCCCGGCTACACCTTC. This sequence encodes CATSRDVGDFPGYTF.

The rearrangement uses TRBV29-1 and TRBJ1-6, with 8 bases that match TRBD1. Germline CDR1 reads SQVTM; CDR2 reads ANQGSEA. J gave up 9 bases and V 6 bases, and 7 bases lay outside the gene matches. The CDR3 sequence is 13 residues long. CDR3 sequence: CSVGGTGGSPLHF. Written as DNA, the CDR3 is TGCAGCGTGGGGGGGACAGGAGGTTCACCCCTCCACTTT.

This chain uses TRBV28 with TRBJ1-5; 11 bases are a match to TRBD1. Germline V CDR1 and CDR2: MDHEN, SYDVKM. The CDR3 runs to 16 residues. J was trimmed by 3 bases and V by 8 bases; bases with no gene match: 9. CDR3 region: CASRLRTGGLNQPQHF. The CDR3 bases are TGTGCCAGCCGATTGCGGACAGGGGGCCTCAATCAGCCCCAGCATTTT.

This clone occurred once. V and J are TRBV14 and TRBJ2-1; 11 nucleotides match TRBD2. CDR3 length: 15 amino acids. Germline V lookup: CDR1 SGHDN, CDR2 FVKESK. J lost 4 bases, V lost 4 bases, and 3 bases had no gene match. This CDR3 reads CASSPGTSGYNEQFF. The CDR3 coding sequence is TGTGCCAGCAGCCCCGGGACTAGCGGATACAATGAGCAGTTCTTC.

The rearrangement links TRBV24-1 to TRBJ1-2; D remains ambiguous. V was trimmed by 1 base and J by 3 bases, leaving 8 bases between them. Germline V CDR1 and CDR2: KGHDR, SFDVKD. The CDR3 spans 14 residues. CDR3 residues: CATSDFSGDYGYTF. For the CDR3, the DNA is TGTGCCACCAGTGATTTCAGCGGGGACTATGGCTACACCTTC.

DNA of the CDR3: TGTGCCACCAGTGCTACAGGGTGGTATGGCAATCAGCCCCAGCATTTT. Translated, it gives CATSATGWYGNQPQHF. The genes are TRBV24-1 and TRBJ1-5, with D maybe TRBD1 (6 bases). Trimming left V 5 bases short and J 2 bases short, with 15 bases between. Germline V gene data show CDR1 as KGHDR and CDR2 as SFDVKD. The CDR3 extends over 16 amino acids.

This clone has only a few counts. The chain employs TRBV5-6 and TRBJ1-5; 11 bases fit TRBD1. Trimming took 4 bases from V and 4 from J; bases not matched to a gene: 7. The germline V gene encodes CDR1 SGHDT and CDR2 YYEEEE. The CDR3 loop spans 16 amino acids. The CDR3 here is CASSRDRGSPNQPQHF. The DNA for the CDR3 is TGTGCCAGCAGCAGGGACAGGGGGTCCCCGAATCAGCCCCAGCATTTT.